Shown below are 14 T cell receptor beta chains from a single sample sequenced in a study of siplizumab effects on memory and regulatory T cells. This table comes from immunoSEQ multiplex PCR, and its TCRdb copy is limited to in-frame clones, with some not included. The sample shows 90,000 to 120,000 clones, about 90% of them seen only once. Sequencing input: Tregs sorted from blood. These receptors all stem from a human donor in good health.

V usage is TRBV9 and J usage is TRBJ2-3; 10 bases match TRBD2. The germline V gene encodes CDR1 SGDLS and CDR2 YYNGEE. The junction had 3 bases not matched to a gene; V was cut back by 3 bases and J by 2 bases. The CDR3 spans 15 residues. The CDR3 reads CASSATSGFTDTQYF. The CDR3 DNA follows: TGTGCCAGCAGCGCGACTAGCGGGTTCACAGATACGCAGTATTTT.

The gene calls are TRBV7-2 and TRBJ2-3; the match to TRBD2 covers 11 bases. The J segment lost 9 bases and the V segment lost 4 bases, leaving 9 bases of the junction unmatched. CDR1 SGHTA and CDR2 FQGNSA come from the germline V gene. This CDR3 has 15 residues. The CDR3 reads CASSSDSGRARTQYF. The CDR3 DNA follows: TGTGCCAGCAGCTCCGATAGCGGGAGGGCGAGGACGCAGTATTTT.

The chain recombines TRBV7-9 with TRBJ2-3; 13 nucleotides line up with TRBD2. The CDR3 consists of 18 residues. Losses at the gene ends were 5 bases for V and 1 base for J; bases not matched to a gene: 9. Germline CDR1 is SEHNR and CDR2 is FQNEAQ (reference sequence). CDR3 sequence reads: CASSLSGTSGTRTDTQYF. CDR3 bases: TGTGCCAGCAGCCTGAGTGGGACTAGCGGGACCCGCACAGATACGCAGTATTTT.

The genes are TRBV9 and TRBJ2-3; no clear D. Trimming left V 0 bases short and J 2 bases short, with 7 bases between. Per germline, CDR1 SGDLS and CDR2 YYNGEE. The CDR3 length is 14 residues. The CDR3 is CASSVGYFTDTQYF. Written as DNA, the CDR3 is TGTGCCAGCAGCGTAGGTTACTTCACAGATACGCAGTATTTT.

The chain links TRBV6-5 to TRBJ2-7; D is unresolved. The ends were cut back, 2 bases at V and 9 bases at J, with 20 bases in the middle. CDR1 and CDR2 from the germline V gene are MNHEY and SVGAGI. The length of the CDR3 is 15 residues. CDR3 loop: CASSYRATPTGVQYF. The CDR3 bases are TGTGCCAGCAGTTACCGGGCAACTCCAACCGGCGTGCAGTACTTC.

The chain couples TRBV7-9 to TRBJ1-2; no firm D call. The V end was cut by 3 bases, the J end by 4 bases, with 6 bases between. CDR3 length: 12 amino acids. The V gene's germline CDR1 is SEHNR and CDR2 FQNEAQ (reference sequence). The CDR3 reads CASSFDGYGYTF. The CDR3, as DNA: TGTGCCAGCAGCTTTGATGGCTATGGCTACACCTTC.

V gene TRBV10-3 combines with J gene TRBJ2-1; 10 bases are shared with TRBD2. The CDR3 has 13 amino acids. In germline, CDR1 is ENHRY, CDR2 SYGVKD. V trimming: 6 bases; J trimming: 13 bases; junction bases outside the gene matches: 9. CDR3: CAISGFLAGEQFF. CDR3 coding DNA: TGTGCCATCAGCGGTTTCCTAGCGGGAGAACAGTTCTTC.

The CDR3 loop reads CASSWTPGASYEQYF. As DNA, the CDR3 is TGCGCCAGCAGCTGGACCCCAGGGGCCTCCTACGAGCAGTACTTC. The J gene is TRBJ2-7, the V gene TRBV5-1, with D perhaps TRBD1 (6 bases). The ends were cut back, 3 bases at V and 0 bases at J, with 13 bases in the middle. Germline V gene data show CDR1 as SGHRS and CDR2 as YFSETQ. This CDR3 is built from 15 residues.

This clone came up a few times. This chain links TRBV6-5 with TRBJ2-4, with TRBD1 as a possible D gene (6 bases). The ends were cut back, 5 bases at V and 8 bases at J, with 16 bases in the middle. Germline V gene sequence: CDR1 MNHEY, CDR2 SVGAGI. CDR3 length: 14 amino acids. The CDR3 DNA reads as TGTGCCAGCAGTGCAGGGGCGATTGGGCACATTCAGTACTTC. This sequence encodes CASSAGAIGHIQYF.

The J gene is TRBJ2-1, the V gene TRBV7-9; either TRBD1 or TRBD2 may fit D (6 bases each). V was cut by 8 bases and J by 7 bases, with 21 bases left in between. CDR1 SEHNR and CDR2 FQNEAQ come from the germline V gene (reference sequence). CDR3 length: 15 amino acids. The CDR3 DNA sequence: TGTGCCAGCCAGAAAGGGGGGAGGTTGGGGAATGAGCAGTTCTTC. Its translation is CASQKGGRLGNEQFF.

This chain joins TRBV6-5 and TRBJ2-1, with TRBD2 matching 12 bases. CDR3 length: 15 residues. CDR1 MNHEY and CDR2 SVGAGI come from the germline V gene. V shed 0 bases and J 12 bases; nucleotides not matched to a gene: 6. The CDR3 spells CASSYSILAGGRQFF. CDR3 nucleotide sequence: TGTGCCAGCAGTTACTCGATACTAGCGGGAGGAAGGCAGTTCTTC.

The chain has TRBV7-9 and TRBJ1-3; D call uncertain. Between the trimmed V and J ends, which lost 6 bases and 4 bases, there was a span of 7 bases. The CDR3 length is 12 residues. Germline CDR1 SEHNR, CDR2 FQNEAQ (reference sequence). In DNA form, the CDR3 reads TGTGCCAGCAGTTTGCACGGAAACACCATATATTTT. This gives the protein CASSLHGNTIYF.

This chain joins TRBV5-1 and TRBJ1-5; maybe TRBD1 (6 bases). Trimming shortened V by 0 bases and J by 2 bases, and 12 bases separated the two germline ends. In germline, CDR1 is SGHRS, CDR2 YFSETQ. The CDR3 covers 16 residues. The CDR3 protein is CASSLAGGGGNQPQHF. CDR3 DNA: TGCGCCAGCAGCTTGGCGGGGGGCGGGGGCAATCAGCCCCAGCATTTT.

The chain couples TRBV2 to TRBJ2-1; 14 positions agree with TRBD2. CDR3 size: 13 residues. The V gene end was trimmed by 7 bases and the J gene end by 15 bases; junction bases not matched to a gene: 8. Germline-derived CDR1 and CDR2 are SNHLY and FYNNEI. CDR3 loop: CASTPGLAGVVFF. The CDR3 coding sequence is TGTGCCAGCACCCCGGGACTAGCGGGAGTAGTGTTCTTC.